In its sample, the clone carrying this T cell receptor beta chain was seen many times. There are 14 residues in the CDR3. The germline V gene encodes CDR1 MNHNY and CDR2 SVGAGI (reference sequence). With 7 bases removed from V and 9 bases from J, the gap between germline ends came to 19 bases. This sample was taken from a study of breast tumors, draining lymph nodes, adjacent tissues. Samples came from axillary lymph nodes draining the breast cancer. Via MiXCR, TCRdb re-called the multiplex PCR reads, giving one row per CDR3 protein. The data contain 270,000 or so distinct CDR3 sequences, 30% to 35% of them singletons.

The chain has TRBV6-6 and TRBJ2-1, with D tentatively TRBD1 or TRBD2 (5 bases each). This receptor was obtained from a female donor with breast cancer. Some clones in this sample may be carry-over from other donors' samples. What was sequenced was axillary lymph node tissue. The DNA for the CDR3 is TGTGCCAGCATGGGGACCCGGCTCATCAGTGAGCAGTTCTTC. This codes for CASMGTRLISEQFF.